This TCR beta chain comes out of a study of OX40 agonist ivuxolimab in advanced cancers. Across the whole study: Partial responses, seen in three patients, involved one hepatocellular carcinoma and two cutaneous melanomas.

This CDR3 is 18 amino acids long. Germline V gene lookup returns CDR1 SGHTA and CDR2 FQGTGA. Trimming removed 5 bases from V and 4 bases from J; junction bases left unmatched: 16. Sequencing used immunoSEQ multiplex PCR; TCRdb keeps in-frame clones, though not all of them. The data hold approximately 40,000 clones, with under 90% observed a single time. This chain joins TRBV7-3 and TRBJ2-2; 7 bases agree with TRBD2. The sample in question was CD4+ or CD8+ T cells sorted from blood, obtained in a trial of the OX40 agonist ivuxolimab. This receptor was obtained from an adult with an advanced solid tumor such as melanoma, head and neck, liver or kidney cancer. CDR3 DNA: TGTGCCAGCAGCAAACTACCTACGACGGGAGGAATCACCGGGGAGCTGTTTTTT. Encoded protein: CASSKLPTTGGITGELFF.